This TCR beta chain derives from a study of vaccination and CD4 T cells after COVID-19. Study information: A median of approximately 100 days (range 35 to 161) separated diagnosis from post-COVID sampling. Cultures that served as controls received a CEFX pool, an HIV-1 Nef pool, or no peptide.

Treatment: roughly ten-day PBMC culture with coronavirus spike peptide pools or control peptides (ViraFEST assay). ViraFEST expanded antigen-specific T cells with peptide pools, then sequenced TCRs. The study sequenced cultured CD4+ T cell DNA using the Oncomine TCR Beta short-read assay. TCRdb re-analysed the PCR reads in MiXCR, keeping a single row per CDR3 protein. The repertoire consists of about 14,000 distinct CDR3 sequences, with around three fifths occurring once and the leading ten covering 15% to 20%. From germline, CDR1 is SGHAT and CDR2 FQNNGV. With V trimmed by 5 bases and J by 3 bases, 9 bases remained unmatched. CDR3 size: 15 residues. On this clonotype itself: Its antigen is currently unknown.

V and J are TRBV11-2 and TRBJ1-1; TRBD1 aligns across 7 bases. This receptor was obtained from a human donor who had recovered from COVID-19. Input material: CD4+ T cells from blood, cultured in vitro. CDR3 coding DNA: TGTGCCAGCAGCCAAGAGACAGGGAGGGACACTGAAGCTTTCTTT. This codes for CASSQETGRDTEAFF.